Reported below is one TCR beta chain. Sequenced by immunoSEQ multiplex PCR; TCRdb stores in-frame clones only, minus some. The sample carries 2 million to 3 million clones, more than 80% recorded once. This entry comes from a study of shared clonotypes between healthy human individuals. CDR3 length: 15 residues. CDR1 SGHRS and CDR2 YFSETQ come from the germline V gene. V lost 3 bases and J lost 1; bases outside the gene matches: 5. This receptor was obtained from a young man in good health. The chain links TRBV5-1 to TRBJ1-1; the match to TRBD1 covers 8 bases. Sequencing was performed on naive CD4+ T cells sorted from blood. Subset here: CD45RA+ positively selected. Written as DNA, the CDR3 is TGCGCCAGCAGCTCTCGGACAGGGCCGAACACTGAAGCTTTCTTT. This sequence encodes CASSSRTGPNTEAFF.